A single count supports the clone carrying this T cell receptor (beta chain). The sample originates from a study of blood T cell repertoires in COVID-19. Turning to the study itself: Samples taken during acute and convalescent COVID-19 were collected in the United States, Italy and Spain. T cells, B-cell-depleted T cells, or PBMCs provided the cDNA or gDNA that served as material.

This CDR3 is built from 15 residues. V shed 1 base and J shed 5 bases, with 9 bases lying between them. CDR1 and CDR2 (germline): LGHDT, YNNKEL (reference sequence). Per the study methods: The authors estimated nucleated cell counts from reference gene primer amplification. This table comes from immunoSEQ multiplex PCR, and its TCRdb copy is limited to in-frame clones, with some not included. V and J calls and clone size follow that table, whereas D and trimming were derived from the DNA. The sample yields some 83,000 clones, approximately 79% seen once. The sequence derives from a woman older than 75 with acute or convalescent COVID-19. The rearrangement uses TRBV3-1 (or the pseudogene TRBV3-2) and TRBJ1-6; possibly TRBD1 for D (5 bases). The material sequenced was peripheral blood. This CDR3 is CASSQVSGDNSPLHF. CDR3 DNA sequence: TGTGCCAGCAGCCAAGTCTCGGGGGATAATTCACCCCTCCACTTT.